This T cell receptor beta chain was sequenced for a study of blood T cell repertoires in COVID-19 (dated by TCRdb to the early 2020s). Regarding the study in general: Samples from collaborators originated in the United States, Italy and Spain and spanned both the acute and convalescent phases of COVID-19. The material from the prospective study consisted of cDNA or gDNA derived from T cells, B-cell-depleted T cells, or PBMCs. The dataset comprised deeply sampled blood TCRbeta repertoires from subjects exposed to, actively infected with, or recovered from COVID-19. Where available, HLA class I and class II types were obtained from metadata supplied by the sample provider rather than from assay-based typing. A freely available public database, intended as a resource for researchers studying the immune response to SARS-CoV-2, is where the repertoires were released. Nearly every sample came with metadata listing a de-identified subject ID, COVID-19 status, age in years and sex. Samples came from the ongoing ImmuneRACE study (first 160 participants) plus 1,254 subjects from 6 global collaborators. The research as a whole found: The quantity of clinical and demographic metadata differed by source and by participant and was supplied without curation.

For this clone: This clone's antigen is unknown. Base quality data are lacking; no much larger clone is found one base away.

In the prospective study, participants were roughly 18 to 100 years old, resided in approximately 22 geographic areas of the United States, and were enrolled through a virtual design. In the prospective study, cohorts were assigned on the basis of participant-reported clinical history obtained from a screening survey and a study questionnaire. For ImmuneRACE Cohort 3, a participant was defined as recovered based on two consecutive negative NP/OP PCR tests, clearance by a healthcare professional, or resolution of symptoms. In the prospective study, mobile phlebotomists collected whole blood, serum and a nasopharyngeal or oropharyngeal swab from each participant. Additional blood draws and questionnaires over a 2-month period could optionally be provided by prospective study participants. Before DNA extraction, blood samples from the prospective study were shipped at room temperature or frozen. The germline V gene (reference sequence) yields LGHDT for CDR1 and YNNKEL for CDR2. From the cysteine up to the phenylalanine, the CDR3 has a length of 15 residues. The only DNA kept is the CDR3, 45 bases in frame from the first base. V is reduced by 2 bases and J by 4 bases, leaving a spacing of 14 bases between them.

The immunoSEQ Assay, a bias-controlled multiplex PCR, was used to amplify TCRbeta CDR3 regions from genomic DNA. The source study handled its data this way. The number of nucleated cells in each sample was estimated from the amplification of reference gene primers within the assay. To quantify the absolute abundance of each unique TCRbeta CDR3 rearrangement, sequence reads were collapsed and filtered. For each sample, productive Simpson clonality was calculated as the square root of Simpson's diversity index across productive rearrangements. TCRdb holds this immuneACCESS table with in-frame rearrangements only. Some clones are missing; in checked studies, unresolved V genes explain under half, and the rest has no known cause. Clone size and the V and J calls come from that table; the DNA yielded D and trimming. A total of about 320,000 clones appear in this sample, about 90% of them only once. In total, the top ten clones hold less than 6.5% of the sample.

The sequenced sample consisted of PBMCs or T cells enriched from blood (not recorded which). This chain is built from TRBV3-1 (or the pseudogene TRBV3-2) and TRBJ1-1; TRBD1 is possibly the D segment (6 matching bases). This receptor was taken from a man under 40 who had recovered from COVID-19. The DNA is TGTGCCAGCAGCCAATTACAGGGTAGTGGCACTGAAGCTTTCTTT. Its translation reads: CASSQLQGSGTEAFF.